The table lists the clone carrying this T cell receptor (beta chain) with many counts. Germline assignment: CDR1 SGHRS and CDR2 YFSETQ. CDR3 length: 13 residues. V lost 0 bases and J 3 bases, leaving 1 base between the germline ends. The data were obtained in a study of T cells after yellow fever vaccination. TCRdb fed the 5' RACE reads into MiXCR, producing one record per CDR3 protein. The sample consists of hundreds of thousands of distinct CDR3 sequences, around an eighth of them appearing once. The chain uses TRBV5-1 and TRBJ2-6; D gene unclear. The starting material was PBMCs, obtained on the day of the yellow fever booster vaccination. The receptor comes from a man aged 30 to 39 who received the YFV17D yellow fever vaccine. CDR3 DNA sequence: TGCGCCAGCAGCTTGGTTGGGGCCAACGTCCTGACTTTC. Translation gives CASSLVGANVLTF. Looking up the rest from reference TRBV5-1 and TRBJ2-6 gives the full variable domain: KAGVTQTPRYLIKTRGQQVTLSCSPISGHRSVSWYQQTPGQGLQFLFEYFSETQRNKGNFPGRFSGRQFSNSRSEMNVSTLELGDSALYLCASSLVGANVLTFGAGSRLTVL.